One and the same sample provided the 23 T cell receptor beta chains below, sequenced in a study of blood T cell repertoires in COVID-19. Produced via immunoSEQ multiplex PCR; TCRdb's table is partial and in-frame only. Among approximately 84,000 clones listed, roughly 77% were seen once. Sequenced input: peripheral blood. The receptors derive from a man in his fifties with active or convalescent COVID-19.

The chain is built from TRBV12-3 or TRBV12-4 and TRBJ2-2; D is perhaps TRBD2 (6 bases). V dropped 7 bases and J dropped 5 bases, with 8 bases sitting between them. CDR3 length: 12 amino acids. CDR3 sequence reads: CASIRGTGELFF. CDR3 sequence (DNA): TGTGCCAGCATCCGGGGGACCGGGGAGCTGTTTTTT.

The rearrangement joins TRBV7-2 to TRBJ1-1, with D unresolved. Germline CDR1 and CDR2: SGHTA and FQGNSA. Trimming cost V 4 bases and J 6 bases, with 6 bases left between them. The CDR3 totals 11 residues. The CDR3, as DNA: TGTGCCAGCAGCTCCCATCCTGAAGCTTTCTTT. Protein product: CASSSHPEAFF.

V is TRBV2 and J is TRBJ2-2; TRBD2 might be the D (6 bases). This CDR3 has 14 residues. Germline values: CDR1 SNHLY, CDR2 FYNNEI. V was shortened by 6 bases and J by 1 base, with 9 bases between the two germline ends. The CDR3 region has the DNA TGTGCCAGCAGGGGGGGACTGAACACCGGGGAGCTGTTTTTT. Its protein is CASRGGLNTGELFF.

The chain recombines TRBV7-6 with TRBJ2-7, with TRBD2 identical over 10 bases. This CDR3 has 16 residues. Unmatched junction bases numbered 14, after V lost 5 bases and J lost 7 bases. Germline assignment: CDR1 SGHVS and CDR2 FNYEAQ. CDR3 sequence: CASSPASGLAGAEQYF. In nucleotides, the CDR3 is TGTGCCAGCAGCCCCGCGTCCGGGCTAGCGGGGGCTGAGCAGTACTTC.

This clone came up a few times. Other DNA variants within this sample encode the same CDR3. V gene TRBV2 combines with J gene TRBJ2-5; D possibly corresponds to TRBD1 (6 bases). Germline-derived CDR1 and CDR2 are SNHLY and FYNNEI. The CDR3 sequence is 14 residues long. The V end was cut by 7 bases, the J end by 0 bases, with 12 bases between. CDR3 sequence reads: CASTIRDNQETQYF. In nucleotides, the CDR3 is TGTGCCAGCACTATAAGGGACAACCAAGAGACCCAGTACTTC.

The CDR3 DNA reads TGTGCCAGCAGCCCGGGGGGGTTCACTGAAGCTTTCTTT. The encoded protein is CASSPGGFTEAFF. This sequence joins TRBV13 and TRBJ1-1; possible D gene TRBD1, 5 bases. Trimming took off 5 bases at V and 4 bases at J, with 11 bases between the two ends. This CDR3 comprises 13 residues. Germline V CDR1 and CDR2: PRHDT, FYEKMQ (reference sequence).

The CDR3 region has the DNA TGCAGCGTTGGTAAAAATCGGGAGACCCAGTACTTC. This translates into CSVGKNRETQYF. This chain joins TRBV29-1 and TRBJ2-5; D call uncertain. The CDR3 runs to 12 residues. The germline V gene encodes CDR1 SQVTM and CDR2 ANQGSEA. The V end was cut by 4 bases, the J end by 5 bases, with 11 bases between.

CDR3 DNA sequence: TGTGCCACCAGTGAACAAGGACAGGGTTTAGTCGAGACCCAGTACTTC. It codes for CATSEQGQGLVETQYF. The V and J genes are TRBV24-1 and TRBJ2-5, with TRBD1 matching 8 bases. The CDR3 has 16 residues. The ends lost 4 bases at V and 5 bases at J; junction bases unmatched: 11. Looked up from germline, CDR1 is KGHDR and CDR2 is SFDVKD.

The chain links TRBV7-2 to TRBJ2-1; D unresolved. This CDR3 spans 14 amino acids. The germline V and J ends were trimmed by 0 bases and 6 bases, with 9 bases remaining between them. Germline V gene data show CDR1 as SGHTA and CDR2 as FQGNSA. This chain's CDR3 is CASSLAQYSNEQFF. DNA for the CDR3: TGTGCCAGCAGCTTAGCGCAGTACAGCAATGAGCAGTTCTTC.

This sequence joins TRBV12-3 or TRBV12-4 and TRBJ1-1; possibly TRBD1 for D (6 bases). This CDR3 has 13 residues. The V end lost 6 bases, the J end lost 4 bases, and 12 bases lay between the germline ends. DNA for the CDR3: TGTGCCAGCAGCCTGGGGGGGCTCACTGAAGCTTTCTTT. Protein product: CASSLGGLTEAFF.

The chain has TRBV27 and TRBJ1-2; 7 bases align to TRBD1. Looked up from germline, CDR1 is MNHEY and CDR2 is SMNVEV (reference sequence). V shed 4 bases, J shed 7 bases, and the junction held 6 bases outside the gene matches. CDR3 length: 13 residues. The CDR3 loop is CASSWEQGGGYTF. The CDR3 DNA is TGTGCCAGCAGTTGGGAGCAGGGGGGTGGCTACACCTTC.

This clone was picked up a small number of times. The chain couples TRBV5-8 to TRBJ2-7; D remains ambiguous. The V and J ends lost 0 bases and 2 bases respectively, with 12 bases between them. CDR3 length: 15 amino acids. Germline lookup yields CDR1 SGHTS and CDR2 YDEGEE. The CDR3 coding sequence is TGTGCCAGCAGCTTGGGTGTGACGGAGACCTACGAGCAGTACTTC. Amino acids: CASSLGVTETYEQYF.

V usage is TRBV6-6 and J usage is TRBJ2-1; 11 positions agree with TRBD1. CDR1 MNHNY and CDR2 SVGAGI come from the germline V gene (reference sequence). J lost 6 bases, V lost 3 bases, and 4 bases had no gene match. This CDR3 comprises 15 residues. CDR3 protein: CASSYSGTGGNEQFF. The CDR3, as DNA: TGTGCCAGCAGTTATTCCGGGACAGGGGGCAATGAGCAGTTCTTC.

Here the CDR3 reads CASSLGRGDYEQYF. CDR3 DNA sequence: TGTGCCAGCAGTTTGGGTAGGGGCGACTACGAGCAGTACTTC. The chain has TRBV27 and TRBJ2-7; D perhaps matches TRBD1 (5 bases). This CDR3 has 14 residues. Germline CDR1 is MNHEY and CDR2 is SMNVEV (reference sequence). Trimming cost V 3 bases and J 3 bases, with 12 bases left between them.

The V call is TRBV11-3, the J call TRBJ2-7, with 13 positions matching TRBD2. Germline V lookup: CDR1 SGHNT, CDR2 YENEEA. CDR3 length equals 17 residues. The trim removed 5 bases at V and 5 bases at J, leaving 12 bases unmatched. CDR3 DNA: TGTGCCAGCAGCCCGGGACTAGCGGGGTCGCTGAGGAACGAGCAGTACTTC. Its protein is CASSPGLAGSLRNEQYF.

The V and J genes are TRBV5-8 and TRBJ1-2; no reliable D call. CDR1 and CDR2 (germline): SGHTS, YDEGEE. Trimming stripped 1 base from V and 2 bases from J, with 12 bases between. The CDR3 runs to 15 residues. In nucleotides, the CDR3 is TGTGCCAGCAGCTTGATCCCCAGGAAAAACTATGGCTACACCTTC. This encodes CASSLIPRKNYGYTF.

The chain has TRBV30 and TRBJ1-3, with 7 bases that match TRBD1. CDR1 and CDR2 from the germline V gene are GTSNPN and SVGIG (reference sequence). V trimming: 3 bases; J trimming: 0 bases; junction bases outside the gene matches: 2. This CDR3 is 14 amino acids long. The CDR3 spells CAWRGQSSGNTIYF. In nucleotides, the CDR3 is TGTGCCTGGAGGGGACAGAGCTCTGGAAACACCATATATTTT.

The chain uses TRBV6-1 and TRBJ2-7, with D possibly being TRBD2 (6 bases). Trimming stripped 2 bases from V and 3 bases from J, with 20 bases between. Germline V gene lookup returns CDR1 MNHNS and CDR2 SASEGT. The CDR3 runs to 17 residues. CDR3 coding DNA: TGTGCCAGCAGTGAACTAGGAGGGTTTGGGTCATACTACGAGCAGTACTTC. It specifies CASSELGGFGSYYEQYF.

The chain uses TRBV29-1 and TRBJ1-2; a possible D gene is TRBD1 (5 bases). Germline lookup yields CDR1 SQVTM and CDR2 ANQGSEA. With 7 bases removed from V and 1 base from J, the gap between germline ends came to 13 bases. The CDR3 runs to 13 residues. The CDR3 region is CSARGGVNYGYTF. In nucleotides, the CDR3 is TGCAGCGCCCGCGGGGGGGTTAACTATGGCTACACCTTC.

Points on this clone: Germline and junction disagree at one end, which may indicate a read error. This chain connects TRBV7-8 to TRBJ1-2; 9 bases agree with TRBD1. CDR1 and CDR2 from the germline V gene are SGHVS and FQNEAQ. The CDR3 spans 14 residues. The CDR3 loop reads CASSFHRDRASPSF. The CDR3 DNA follows: TGTGCCAGCAGCTTTCACCGGGACAGGGCTTCCCCTTCCTTC.

The chain couples TRBV5-1 to TRBJ2-2; 7 nucleotides match TRBD2. The CDR3 loop spans 15 amino acids. Trimming cost V 4 bases and J 5 bases; bases outside gene matches: 8. Germline assignment: CDR1 SGHRS and CDR2 YFSETQ. CDR3 protein: CASSPSGEVTGELFF. DNA for the CDR3: TGCGCCAGCAGCCCGAGCGGGGAGGTAACCGGGGAGCTGTTTTTT.

The chain recombines TRBV7-3 with TRBJ1-1, with 7 bases lining up with TRBD1. Trimming cost V 5 bases and J 4 bases; bases outside gene matches: 10. Per the germline V gene, CDR1 is SGHTA and CDR2 is FQGTGA. The CDR3 is made up of 15 amino acids. The CDR3 reads CASSPQGGTFTEAFF. DNA of the CDR3: TGTGCCAGCAGCCCCCAGGGGGGCACCTTCACTGAAGCTTTCTTT.

The rearrangement joins TRBV3-1 (or the pseudogene TRBV3-2) to TRBJ2-7; 13 bases agree with TRBD2. This CDR3 spans 14 amino acids. The germline V gene encodes CDR1 LGHDT and CDR2 YNNKEL (reference sequence). The trim removed 8 bases at V and 5 bases at J, leaving 6 bases unmatched. The CDR3 DNA reads TGTGCCAGCTCGACTAGCGGGGGGCCCCACGAGCAGTACTTC. This gives the protein CASSTSGGPHEQYF.